These 28 T cell receptor beta chains share one sample of origin, sequenced in a study of T-cell reconstitution after alpha-beta-depleted transplantation in children. The TCRbeta library was prepared with unique molecular identifiers. TCRdb reprocessed the PCR reads via MiXCR and lists one record per CDR3 protein. The sample yields some 15,000 distinct CDR3 sequences, 4.5% to 5.5% seen once. The sequences come from PBMCs, collected before TCRalphabeta/CD19-depleted stem cell transplant. These receptors came from a boy aged 5-17 years with acute lymphoblastic leukemia, due to receive a stem cell transplant.

The V and J genes are TRBV6-2 or TRBV6-3 and TRBJ2-3; D is perhaps TRBD2 (5 bases). The CDR3 is 14 amino acids. The V gene lost 5 bases and the J gene lost 0 bases, with 9 bases spanning the gap. Germline V gives CDR1 MNHEY, CDR2 SVGEGT. The CDR3 sequence: CASSSGFSTDTQYF. The DNA for the CDR3 is TGTGCCAGCAGTAGCGGTTTTAGCACAGATACGCAGTATTTT.

Ten or more counts support this clonotype. J is TRBJ2-2 and V is TRBV10-1; 7 bases are shared with TRBD1. Germline V gives CDR1 WNHNN, CDR2 SYGVQD (reference sequence). This CDR3 has 13 amino acids. V gave up 8 bases and J gave up 8 bases; unmatched junction bases: 8. The CDR3 sequence: CASQDRVPGELFF. For the CDR3, the DNA is TGCGCCAGCCAAGACAGGGTCCCGGGGGAGCTGTTTTTT.

In its sample, this clonotype ranks as medium-sized. The J gene is TRBJ1-6, the V gene TRBV20-1; no clear D. Trimming left V 3 bases short and J 9 bases short, with 12 bases between. The CDR3 sequence is 13 residues long. The germline CDR1 and CDR2 sequences are DFQATT and SNEGSKA (reference sequence). The CDR3 DNA sequence: TGCAGTGCTAGTTCCGGGATCGGTTCACCCCTCCACTTT. Encoded protein: CSASSGIGSPLHF.

This clonotype rates as medium-sized (0.01 to 0.1%). This chain joins TRBV13 and TRBJ2-1; tentatively, D is TRBD1 (5 bases). V lost 2 bases and J lost 2, with 10 bases in between. The CDR3 covers 15 residues. The germline gives CDR1 PRHDT, CDR2 FYEKMQ (reference sequence). In nucleotides, the CDR3 is TGTGCCAGCAGCTTATCAGGGATCCCCTACAATGAGCAGTTCTTC. Translation: CASSLSGIPYNEQFF.

This clonotype is classed as medium-sized. CDR3 DNA: TGTGCCAGCAGTCGTGCGGGGGCTGAAGCTTTCTTT. Protein product: CASSRAGAEAFF. This chain uses TRBV3-1 with TRBJ1-1; possible D gene TRBD1, 5 bases. Germline CDR1 reads LGHDT; CDR2 reads YNNKEL (reference sequence). The CDR3 has 12 residues. V lost 6 bases, J lost 6 bases, and 11 bases lay in between.

This clonotype was found many times. The chain links TRBV6-5 to TRBJ2-7; perhaps TRBD2 as D (7 bases). Germline V gene data show CDR1 as MNHEY and CDR2 as SVGAGI. The CDR3 runs 16 residues. Deletions cut 6 bases from V and 2 bases from J, with 20 bases between. CDR3 sequence (DNA): TGTGCCAGCAGCAGCCGGGGGGCGGGAACTGCCTACGAGCAGTACTTC. Translating gives CASSSRGAGTAYEQYF.

This clonotype is termed medium-sized. The rearrangement joins TRBV24-1 to TRBJ1-1; D is ambiguous. CDR1 and CDR2 from the germline V gene are KGHDR and SFDVKD. The CDR3 totals 11 residues. The V and J ends lost 3 bases and 9 bases respectively, with 7 bases between them. CDR3 in amino acids: CATSDGRKAFF. DNA for the CDR3: TGTGCCACCAGTGATGGGAGAAAAGCTTTCTTT.

J is TRBJ2-7 and V is TRBV4-3; D gene unclear. V lost 3 bases, J lost 2 bases, and 11 bases lay in between. The CDR3 spans 14 residues. CDR1 LGHNA and CDR2 YSLEER come from the germline V gene. The CDR3 sequence is CASSQSGDTYEQYF. CDR3 nucleotide sequence: TGCGCCAGCAGCCAGTCGGGCGACACCTACGAGCAGTACTTC.

This clonotype showed up many times. This chain uses TRBV5-4 with TRBJ2-7; maybe TRBD2 (6 bases). The CDR3 is 13 residues long. With 1 base removed from V and 3 bases from J, the gap between germline ends came to 8 bases. From germline, CDR1 is SGHNT and CDR2 YYREEE (reference sequence). CDR3 nucleotides: TGTGCCAGCAGCTTGTCGGAGGGCTACGAGCAGTACTTC. Its protein is CASSLSEGYEQYF.

Many counts were recorded for this clonotype. CDR3 DNA: TGTGCCAGCAGCTTAACGTCAGGGAGCACCGGGGAGCTGTTTTTT. Its translation is CASSLTSGSTGELFF. The V call is TRBV7-3, the J call TRBJ2-2, with D perhaps assigned TRBD1 or TRBD2 (5 bases each). With 0 bases removed from V and 4 bases from J, the gap between germline ends came to 9 bases. Germline V gene lookup returns CDR1 SGHTA and CDR2 FQGTGA. This CDR3 comprises 15 residues. The variable domain in full, completed from reference TRBV7-3 and TRBJ2-2, reads GAGVSQTPSNKVTEKGKYVELRCDPISGHTALYWYRQSLGQGPEFLIYFQGTGAADDSGLPNDRFFAVRPEGSVSTLKIQRTERGDSAVYLCASSLTSGSTGELFFGEGSRLTVL.

Relative to its sample, this clonotype is medium-sized (0.01 to 0.1%). Here the CDR3 reads CATSRDNPDTQYF. The DNA for the CDR3 is TGTGCCACCAGCCGGGACAACCCAGATACGCAGTATTTT. The chain has TRBV15 and TRBJ2-3, with D tentatively TRBD1 (6 bases). Germline values: CDR1 LNHNV, CDR2 YYDKDF (reference sequence). The CDR3 extends over 13 amino acids. Trimming removed 5 bases from V and 4 bases from J, with 10 bases in between.

Many counts were recorded for this clonotype. CDR3 coding DNA: TGTGCCAGCAGCTCGACGGGGAACATGAACACTGAAGCTTTCTTT. Its protein product is CASSSTGNMNTEAFF. The rearrangement links TRBV2 to TRBJ1-1; the D is unclear. Germline CDR1 SNHLY, CDR2 FYNNEI. This CDR3 spans 15 amino acids. The V gene lost 6 bases and the J gene lost 0 bases, with 14 bases spanning the gap.

This clonotype was seen many times. This chain joins TRBV7-7 and TRBJ2-1, with TRBD2 matching 14 bases. The CDR3 sequence is 18 residues long. The V gene end was trimmed by 5 bases and the J gene end by 6 bases; junction bases not matched to a gene: 12. The V gene's germline CDR1 is SSHAT and CDR2 FNYEAQ (reference sequence). CDR3 loop: CASSQGLAGVIASNEQFF. CDR3 in DNA: TGTGCCAGCAGCCAGGGACTAGCGGGGGTGATTGCGTCCAATGAGCAGTTCTTC.

This clonotype was detected many times. The rearrangement links TRBV28 to TRBJ1-5; unclear D gene. V was shortened by 3 bases and J by 3 bases, with 15 bases between the two germline ends. Germline CDR1 is MDHEN and CDR2 is SYDVKM. CDR3 length: 16 residues. The CDR3 here is CASSFPSEVDNQPQHF. CDR3 sequence (DNA): TGTGCCAGCAGTTTCCCGTCGGAGGTTGACAATCAGCCCCAGCATTTT.

This clonotype was counted many times. The chain recombines TRBV20-1 with TRBJ1-1, with D possibly being TRBD1 (5 bases). CDR1 and CDR2 from the germline V gene are DFQATT and SNEGSKA (reference sequence). CDR3 size: 15 residues. Trimming left V 2 bases short and J 0 bases short, with 13 bases between. Here the CDR3 reads CSARYQGGVNTEAFF. CDR3 DNA sequence: TGCAGTGCTAGATATCAGGGCGGGGTGAACACTGAAGCTTTCTTT.

Judged by abundance, this clonotype is medium-sized (0.01 to 0.1%). V is TRBV12-3 or TRBV12-4 and J is TRBJ2-2; D perhaps matches TRBD2 (5 bases). There are 12 residues in the CDR3. With 3 bases removed from V and 6 bases from J, the gap between germline ends came to 5 bases. In nucleotides, the CDR3 is TGTGCCAGCAGTTTGGAGGCCGGGGAGCTGTTTTTT. Residues: CASSLEAGELFF.

This clonotype has a count of ten or more. The rearrangement uses TRBV6-5 and TRBJ1-5; TRBD1 might be the D (6 bases). The CDR3 runs 13 residues. Trimming shortened V by 9 bases and J by 4 bases, and 13 bases separated the two germline ends. Germline loops: CDR1 MNHEY, CDR2 SVGAGI. The CDR3 DNA is TGTGCCAGTCGAGGGGGGAGTAATCAGCCCCAGCATTTT. Translated, it gives CASRGGSNQPQHF.

The chain is built from TRBV2 and TRBJ2-5, with 7 bases lining up with TRBD2. The CDR3 is 15 residues long. The V gene's germline CDR1 is SNHLY and CDR2 FYNNEI. With V trimmed by 8 bases and J by 4 bases, 13 bases remained unmatched. The CDR3 bases are TGTGCCAGCTTACTAGAGTTAGCGGGCAGAGAGACCCAGTACTTC. Its translation: CASLLELAGRETQYF.

This clonotype was observed at least ten times. V and J are TRBV28 and TRBJ1-5, with no clear D. CDR3 size: 14 residues. The germline CDR1 and CDR2 sequences are MDHEN and SYDVKM. The CDR3 spells CVARGGLKIGPQHF. DNA of the CDR3: TGTGTCGCTCGAGGCGGCCTGAAAATCGGGCCCCAGCATTTT.

This clonotype has ten or more counts. The CDR3 spells CSARDWEAEGAGNEQFF. CDR3 in DNA: TGCAGTGCTAGAGATTGGGAAGCGGAGGGGGCGGGCAATGAGCAGTTCTTC. V is TRBV20-1 and J is TRBJ2-1, with a weak D call TRBD1 (7 bases). CDR1 DFQATT and CDR2 SNEGSKA come from the germline V gene (reference sequence). Trimming removed 0 bases from V and 6 bases from J, with 21 bases in between. The CDR3 loop spans 17 amino acids.

This clonotype was found many times. The chain links TRBV7-8 to TRBJ2-5; D may match TRBD1 or TRBD2 (6 bases each). The CDR3 extends over 16 amino acids. Germline lookup yields CDR1 SGHVS and CDR2 FQNEAQ. The ends were cut back, 2 bases at V and 1 base at J, with 14 bases in the middle. Written as DNA, the CDR3 is TGTGCCAGCAGCTTATCTGGGGGGCTGTCCCAAGAGACCCAGTACTTC. Protein: CASSLSGGLSQETQYF.

This clonotype has ten or more counts. This sequence joins TRBV4-1 and TRBJ2-5, with 7 positions matching TRBD2. The germline CDR1 and CDR2 sequences are MGHRA and YSYEKL. CDR3 length: 15 amino acids. V lost 1 base to trimming and J lost 6 bases; unmatched junction nucleotides: 8. The CDR3 region is CASSQGHGGGKTQYF. CDR3 in DNA: TGCGCCAGCAGCCAAGGACACGGGGGAGGGAAGACCCAGTACTTC.

This clonotype has a count of ten or more. V is TRBV5-6 and J is TRBJ1-4; no clear D gene. Trimming removed 5 bases at V and 3 bases at J, with 11 bases between. The CDR3 totals 14 residues. The germline V gene has CDR1 SGHDT and CDR2 YYEEEE. CDR3 sequence (DNA): TGTGCCAGCAGGAAGAGGGTGGCTAATGAAAAACTGTTTTTT. Protein: CASRKRVANEKLFF.

This clonotype was seen a few times. This chain connects TRBV20-1 to TRBJ1-6; tentative D call: TRBD1 (6 bases). Looked up from germline, CDR1 is DFQATT and CDR2 is SNEGSKA (reference sequence). This CDR3 spans 12 amino acids. The V gene lost 6 bases and the J gene lost 9 bases, with 12 bases spanning the gap. CDR3 DNA sequence: TGCAGTGCCTACATGGACAGTTCACCCCTCCACTTT. Amino acid sequence: CSAYMDSSPLHF.

This clonotype was seen more than once but under ten times. This chain joins TRBV2 and TRBJ1-5, with D unclear. CDR3 length equals 13 residues. Germline V gene lookup returns CDR1 SNHLY and CDR2 FYNNEI. Trimming cost V 11 bases and J 1 base, with 12 bases left between them. The CDR3 loop is CAFSFKSNQPQHF. The DNA for the CDR3 is TGTGCCTTCAGTTTTAAGAGCAATCAGCCCCAGCATTTT.

V and J are TRBV12-3 or TRBV12-4 and TRBJ2-7; 11 nucleotides match TRBD2. The CDR3 loop spans 19 amino acids. The ends lost 11 bases at V and 0 bases at J; junction bases unmatched: 21. The CDR3 here is CAFSLATFGTSGASYEQYF. The CDR3 bases are TGTGCCTTCAGTTTAGCAACTTTCGGGACTAGCGGCGCCTCCTACGAGCAGTACTTC.

The chain recombines TRBV5-4 with TRBJ2-1, with 7 positions matching TRBD2. The germline V gene has CDR1 SGHNT and CDR2 YYREEE (reference sequence). This CDR3 comprises 14 residues. Losses at the gene ends were 7 bases for V and 4 bases for J; bases not matched to a gene: 8. CDR3 in DNA: TGTGCCAGCCCAGCGGGGATCGGTTACAATGAGCAGTTCTTC. It specifies CASPAGIGYNEQFF. Using reference TRBV5-4 and TRBJ2-1 for the parts outside the CDR3, the full variable domain is ETGVTQSPTHLIKTRGQQVTLRCSSQSGHNTVSWYQQALGQGPQFIFQYYREEENGRGNFPPRFSGLQFPNYSSELNVNALELDDSALYLCASPAGIGYNEQFFGPGTRLTVL.

This clonotype came up many times. The chain combines TRBV2 with TRBJ1-1; D gene ambiguous. Germline CDR1 reads SNHLY; CDR2 reads FYNNEI. Trimming left V 0 bases short and J 0 bases short, with 8 bases between. This CDR3 has 15 residues. CDR3 residues: CASSEALLLNTEAFF. The CDR3, as DNA: TGTGCCAGCAGTGAAGCGCTCTTATTGAACACTGAAGCTTTCTTT.